This T cell receptor beta chain originates from a study of monozygotic twins with inflammatory bowel disease. cDNA synthesis was performed in eight separate reactions for each sample. TCRdb reworked the 5' RACE reads into one entry per CDR3 protein, no DNA. This sample's table reports 400,000 or so distinct CDR3 sequences. Findings and limits, study-wide: Healthy twins showed more clonotype sharing with others than IBD patients, especially patients with disease activity.

With regard to this clonotype: The antigen remains unidentified.

Total RNA was isolated from whole blood without T cell sorting. The specimen sequenced was blood. The sequence was obtained from a human donor with ulcerative colitis or Crohn's disease, or a healthy co-twin of an affected twin (not recorded which).

Here the CDR3 reads CASSQEPSGKGWEAEAFF. The chain employs TRBV14 and TRBJ1-1; the TCRdb D gene call, TRBD1, has no DNA to confirm it. CDR3 size: 18 residues. Per the germline V gene, CDR1 is SGHDN and CDR2 is FVKESK.